The clone carrying this T cell receptor beta chain was detected only once. No antigen is known for it. The sample comes from a study of T cell responses to AZD1222 COVID-19 vaccine. Repertoires were generated with immunoSEQ multiplex PCR, while TCRdb's copy carries only in-frame clones and drops some. Of about 110,000 clones in the sample, 70% to 90% were seen once. Points from the study as a whole: Only six people who got AZD1222 tested seropositive at baseline. Once two AZD1222 doses were given, Spike-specific TCR breadth and depth went up.

Whether given at about 4 or about 12 weeks, second doses were pooled. The sample was peripheral blood, taken 28 days after the second AZD1222 dose. This sequence was found in an adult who received the AZD1222 COVID-19 vaccine.

CDR3 amino acids: CASSRVGYTGELFF. As DNA, the CDR3 is TGTGCCAGCAGCCGGGTGGGTTACACCGGGGAGCTGTTTTTT. The chain has TRBV5-5 and TRBJ2-2; D gene unclear. In germline, CDR1 is SGHKS, CDR2 YYEKEE (reference sequence). V lost 4 bases to trimming and J lost 3 bases, with 10 bases between them. CDR3 length equals 14 residues.